This T cell receptor beta chain emerged from a study of PD-1 blockade in classical Hodgkin lymphoma. The J segment lost 12 bases and the V segment lost 5 bases, leaving 15 bases of the junction unmatched. The CDR3 sequence is 16 residues long. Germline CDR1 and CDR2: LNHDA and SQIVND (reference sequence). Every patient was affected by relapse after autologous stem cell transplantation, while exposure to brentuximab vedotin was not uniform. Complete response, partial response or progressive disease was each patient's best response. Clones were sequenced by immunoSEQ multiplex PCR, and TCRdb holds only the in-frame ones, with some missing. Here the sample spans 90,000 or so clones, about nine tenths being singletons.

The chain couples TRBV19 to TRBJ2-1, with TRBD2 matching 11 bases. The TCR comes from a human donor with classical Hodgkin lymphoma. The starting material was peripheral blood mononuclear cells (PBMCs), obtained before the second cycle of nivolumab. The DNA for the CDR3 is TGTGCCAGTAGTGCAAATCGACTAGCGGGATCTATCCCGCAGTTCTTC. It is translated as CASSANRLAGSIPQFF.